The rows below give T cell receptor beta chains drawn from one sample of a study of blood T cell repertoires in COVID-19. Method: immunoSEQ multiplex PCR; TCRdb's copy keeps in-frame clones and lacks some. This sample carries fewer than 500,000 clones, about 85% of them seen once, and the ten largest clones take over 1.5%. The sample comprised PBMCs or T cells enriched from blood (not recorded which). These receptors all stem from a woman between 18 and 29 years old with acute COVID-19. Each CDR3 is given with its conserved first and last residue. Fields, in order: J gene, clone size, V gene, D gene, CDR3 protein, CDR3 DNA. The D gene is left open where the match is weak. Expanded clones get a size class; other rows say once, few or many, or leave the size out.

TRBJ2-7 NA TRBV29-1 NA CSVVGTEQYF TGCAGCGTTGTAGGGACTGAGCAGTACTTC
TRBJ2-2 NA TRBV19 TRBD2 CASRSSLSGRMAGELFF TGTGCCAGTAGGAGTTCCCTTAGCGGGAGGATGGCCGGGGAGCTGTTTTTT
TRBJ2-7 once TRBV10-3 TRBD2 CATGLADYEQYF TGTGCCACGGGACTAGCGGACTACGAGCAGTACTTC
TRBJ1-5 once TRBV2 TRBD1 CASSRTGGGSNQPQHF TGTGCCAGCAGTCGGACAGGGGGAGGGAGCAATCAGCCCCAGCATTTT
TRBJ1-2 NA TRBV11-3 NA CASSLSVGGLDYGYTF TGTGCCAGCAGCTTATCAGTGGGAGGGCTAGACTATGGCTACACCTTC
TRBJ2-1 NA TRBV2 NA CASRSTGSSYNEQFF TGTGCCAGCAGATCAACAGGGAGTTCCTACAATGAGCAGTTCTTC
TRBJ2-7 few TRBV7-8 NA CASSTSGAGSYEQYF TGTGCCAGCAGCACGAGTGGGGCAGGATCCTACGAGCAGTACTTC
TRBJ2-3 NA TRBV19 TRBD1 CASTTGVSTDTQYF TGTGCCAGTACTACAGGGGTTAGCACAGATACGCAGTATTTT
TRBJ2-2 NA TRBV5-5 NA CASSLYIRDGELFF TGTGCCAGCAGCTTGTATATCAGGGATGGGGAGCTGTTTTTT
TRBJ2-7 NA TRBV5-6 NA CASSLVTAYYEQYF TGTGCCAGCAGCTTGGTTACAGCTTACTACGAGCAGTACTTC
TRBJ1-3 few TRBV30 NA CAWSLGGVGAGNTIYF TGTGCCTGGAGTTTGGGGGGGGTAGGGGCTGGAAACACCATATATTTT
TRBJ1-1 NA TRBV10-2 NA CASSEPDTEAFF TGCGCCAGCAGTGAGCCAGATACTGAAGCTTTCTTT
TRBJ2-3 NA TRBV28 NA CASSLLRGDTDTQYF TGTGCCAGCAGTTTATTGCGGGGCGACACAGATACGCAGTATTTT
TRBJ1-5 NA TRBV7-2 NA CASSLGNRYSNQPQHF TGTGCCAGCAGCTTAGGTAACAGGTATAGCAATCAGCCCCAGCATTTT
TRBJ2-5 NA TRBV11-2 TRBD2 CASSLVAGGSETQYF TGTGCCAGCAGCTTAGTAGCGGGGGGATCAGAGACCCAGTACTTC
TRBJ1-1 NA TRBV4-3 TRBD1 CASSQQWTGGLNTEAFF TGCGCCAGCAGCCAACAATGGACAGGGGGCTTGAACACTGAAGCTTTCTTT
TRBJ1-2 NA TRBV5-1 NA CASSIGGDYGYTF TGCGCCAGCAGCATCGGAGGGGACTATGGCTACACCTTC
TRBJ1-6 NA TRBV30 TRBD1 CAWSDGQGTRSPLHF TGTGCCTGGAGTGATGGACAGGGAACTAGATCACCCCTCCACTTT
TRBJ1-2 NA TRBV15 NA CATSIRGVGYTF TGTGCCACCAGCATCAGGGGTGTGGGCTACACCTTC
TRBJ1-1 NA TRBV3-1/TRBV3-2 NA CASSMTVNTEAFF TGTGCCAGCAGCATGACAGTTAACACTGAAGCTTTCTTT
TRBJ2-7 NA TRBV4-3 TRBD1 CASSQEGTGAYEQYF TGCGCCAGCAGCCAAGAGGGGACAGGAGCCTACGAGCAGTACTTC
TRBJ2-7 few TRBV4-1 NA CASSQDWSGTGRTQYF TGCGCCAGCAGCCAAGATTGGTCTGGAACAGGTCGAACGCAGTACTTC
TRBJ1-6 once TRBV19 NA CASSIPFSSPLHF TGTGCCAGTAGTATTCCCTTTTCTTCACCCCTCCACTTT
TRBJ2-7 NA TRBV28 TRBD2 CASSLWSGSGRDEQYF TGTGCCAGCAGTTTATGGTCCGGCAGCGGGAGGGACGAGCAGTACTTC
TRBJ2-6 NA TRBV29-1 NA CSVEDRGSGANVLTF TGCAGCGTTGAAGACCGCGGCTCTGGGGCCAACGTCCTGACTTTC
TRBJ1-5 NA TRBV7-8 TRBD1 CASSSDREYQPQHF TGTGCCAGCAGCTCGGACAGGGAATATCAGCCCCAGCATTTT
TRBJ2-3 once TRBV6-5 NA CASSPWGVSTDTQYF TGTGCCAGCAGCCCCTGGGGGGTGAGCACAGATACGCAGTATTTT
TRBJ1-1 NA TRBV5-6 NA CASSLWGGTEAFF TGTGCCAGCAGCTTGTGGGGGGGAACTGAAGCTTTCTTT
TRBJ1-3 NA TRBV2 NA CASSEADISGNTIYF TGTGCCAGCAGTGAAGCCGACATCTCTGGAAACACCATATATTTT
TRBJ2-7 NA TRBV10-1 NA CASSVQGGEQYF TGCGCCAGCAGTGTGCAGGGTGGCGAGCAGTACTTC
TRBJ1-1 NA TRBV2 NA CASSYDGHITEAFF TGTGCCAGCAGTTACGATGGACACATCACTGAAGCTTTCTTT
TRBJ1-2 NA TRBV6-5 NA CASNRETRNYGYTF TGTGCCAGCAACCGAGAGACAAGGAACTATGGCTACACCTTC
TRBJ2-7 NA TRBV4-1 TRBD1 CASSDRGEQYF TGCGCCAGCAGTGACAGGGGCGAGCAGTACTTC
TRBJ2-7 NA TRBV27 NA CASGGTAYEQYF TGTGCCAGCGGGGGGACAGCCTACGAGCAGTACTTC
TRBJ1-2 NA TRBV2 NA CASRQGSDYGYTF TGTGCCAGCAGACAGGGATCGGACTATGGCTACACCTTC
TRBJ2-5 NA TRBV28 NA CASSFVIQGTQYF TGTGCCAGCAGTTTTGTCATACAGGGGACCCAGTACTTC
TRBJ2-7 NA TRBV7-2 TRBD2 CASHPGGVGYEQYF TGTGCCAGCCACCCTGGGGGGGTAGGCTACGAGCAGTACTTC
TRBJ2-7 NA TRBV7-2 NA CASSLGSGGGEYEQYF TGTGCCAGCAGCTTAGGGTCTGGCGGCGGAGAATACGAGCAGTACTTC
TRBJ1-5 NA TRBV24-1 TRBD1 CATSDSRTGDNQPQHF TGTGCCACCAGTGATTCAAGGACAGGGGACAATCAGCCCCAGCATTTT
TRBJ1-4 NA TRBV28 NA CASSTGAGRERDPVFF TGTGCCAGCAGTACCGGGGCGGGAAGGGAAAGGGACCCGGTGTTTTTT
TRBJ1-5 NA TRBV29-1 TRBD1 CSVGGGGQPQHF TGCAGCGTTGGAGGGGGCGGTCAGCCCCAGCATTTT
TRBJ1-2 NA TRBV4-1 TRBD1 CASSRAGTGLRTF TGCGCCAGCAGCCGCGCCGGGACAGGTTTAAGGACCTTC
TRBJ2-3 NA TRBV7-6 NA CATDSGKDTQYF TGTGCCACGGACAGCGGGAAGGATACGCAGTATTTT
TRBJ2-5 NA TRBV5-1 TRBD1 CASSLADRVEETQYF TGCGCCAGCAGCTTGGCCGACAGGGTAGAGGAGACCCAGTACTTC
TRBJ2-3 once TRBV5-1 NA CASSLSEGGPDTQYF TGCGCCAGCAGCTTGTCGGAGGGGGGGCCAGATACGCAGTATTTT
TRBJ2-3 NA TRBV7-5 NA CVRSKGLAGGPDTQYF TGTGTCAGAAGCAAAGGACTAGCGGGAGGGCCAGATACGCAGTATTTT
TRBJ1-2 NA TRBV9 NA CASSVEGEANYGYTF TGTGCCAGCAGCGTCGAGGGGGAAGCTAACTATGGCTACACCTTC
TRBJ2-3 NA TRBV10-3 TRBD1 CAISGTGDWGSTDTQYF TGTGCCATCAGCGGGACAGGGGATTGGGGTAGCACAGATACGCAGTATTTT
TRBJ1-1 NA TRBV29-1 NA CSVDRGTEAFF TGCAGCGTTGACAGGGGAACTGAAGCTTTCTTT
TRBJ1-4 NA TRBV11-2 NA CASSTRFDSSTNEKLFF TGTGCCAGCAGCACTCGGTTCGACAGTTCAACTAATGAAAAACTGTTTTTT
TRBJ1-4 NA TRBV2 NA CASSEGGLAGEKLFF TGTGCCAGCAGTGAAGGAGGCCTCGCGGGGGAAAAACTGTTTTTT